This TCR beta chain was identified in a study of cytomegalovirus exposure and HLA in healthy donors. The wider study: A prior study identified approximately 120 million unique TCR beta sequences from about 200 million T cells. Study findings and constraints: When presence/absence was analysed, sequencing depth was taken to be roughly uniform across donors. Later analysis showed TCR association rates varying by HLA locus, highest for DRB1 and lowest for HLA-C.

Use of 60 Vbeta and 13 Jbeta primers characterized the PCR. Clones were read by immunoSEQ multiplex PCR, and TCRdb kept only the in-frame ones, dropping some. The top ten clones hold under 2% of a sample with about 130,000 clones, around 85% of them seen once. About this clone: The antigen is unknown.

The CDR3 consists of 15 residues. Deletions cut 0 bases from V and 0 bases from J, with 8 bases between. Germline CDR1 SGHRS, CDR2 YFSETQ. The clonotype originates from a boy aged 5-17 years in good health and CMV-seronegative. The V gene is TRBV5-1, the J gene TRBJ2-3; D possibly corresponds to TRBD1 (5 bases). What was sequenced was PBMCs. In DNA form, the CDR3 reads TGCGCCAGCAGCTTGGGTAGGGGAAGCACAGATACGCAGTATTTT. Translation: CASSLGRGSTDTQYF.